Listed below are T cell receptor beta chains from one sample, sequenced in a study of identical twins. TCRdb processed the 5' RACE reads anew with MiXCR; each CDR3 protein has one entry. The repertoire holds fewer than 550,000 distinct CDR3 sequences, about 15% seen once, with roughly 0.43% in the top ten. These same records also appear under a second study, on yellow fever vaccine responses in identical twins.

Material for sequencing was CD4+ T cells sorted from blood. These receptors all come from a woman younger than 30 in good health. Each CDR3 is given with its conserved first and last residue. The order of the fields is clone size, J gene, D gene, V gene, CDR3 DNA, CDR3 protein. A D gene is named only where the DNA matches it firmly. Not all rows give a size; the values are once, few, many and, for expanded clones, a class.

>many|TRBJ2-5|TRBD2|TRBV12-3/TRBV12-4
TGTGCCAGCAGTTTCTCTAGCGGGGGGGCCGGAGAGACCCAGTACTTC
CASSFSSGGAGETQYF
>many|TRBJ2-3|TRBD2|TRBV20-1
TGCAGTGCCCTCAGGGGACTAGGAGGAGATACGCAGTATTTT
CSALRGLGGDTQYF
>NA|TRBJ2-1|NA|TRBV28
TGTGCCAGCAGTTCGGCCAGTCCTAACACGGGGAATGAGCAGTTCTTC
CASSSASPNTGNEQFF
>NA|TRBJ2-3|TRBD2|TRBV7-2
TGTGCCAGCAGCTTAGTAGGGACTAGCGGGGCTTTGGATACGCAGTATTTT
CASSLVGTSGALDTQYF
>many|TRBJ1-1|NA|TRBV5-5
TGTGCCAGCAGCGAGGGCCCGGTGAACACTGAAGCTTTCTTT
CASSEGPVNTEAFF
>NA|TRBJ2-5|NA|TRBV20-1
TGCAGTGCTAGAGATCCCTACCAGGCACGAGAGACCCAGTACTTC
CSARDPYQARETQYF
>NA|TRBJ2-2|NA|TRBV5-5
TGTGCCAGCAGTCCGATTCCAAACACCGGGGAGCTGTTTTTT
CASSPIPNTGELFF
>NA|TRBJ2-1|NA|TRBV20-1
TGCAGTGCTGTTAGGGGCAATGAGCAGTTCTTC
CSAVRGNEQFF
>NA|TRBJ2-7|NA|TRBV29-1
TGCAGCGCAAGTAGACTAGGAGGCCGCGAGCAGTACTTC
CSASRLGGREQYF
>few|TRBJ1-2|NA|TRBV12-3/TRBV12-4
TGTGCCAGCAGGGTCACTGGGGGGGGCTACGGGGGCTACACCTTC
CASRVTGGGYGGYTF
>few|TRBJ2-2|NA|TRBV5-1
TGCGCCAGCAAGATTGGAGTCGGGGAGCTGTTTTTT
CASKIGVGELFF
>few|TRBJ2-5|TRBD2|TRBV28
TGTGCCAGCAGTTTACGCGCGCTACTAGCGGGGGCCCCGGGAGAGACCCAGTACTTC
CASSLRALLAGAPGETQYF
>few|TRBJ2-5|TRBD2|TRBV5-1
TGCGCCAGCAGCCCCGACGTTGGACTAGGGAATAATCAACAGACCCAGTACTTC
CASSPDVGLGNNQQTQYF
>few|TRBJ1-2|NA|TRBV3-1
TGTGCCAGCAGCCAAGCTCTCCAGGGCTCTGGCTACACCTTC
CASSQALQGSGYTF
>few|TRBJ2-5|NA|TRBV28
TGTGCCAGCAGGAGGACAGCCCAAGAGACCCAGTACTTC
CASRRTAQETQYF
>few|TRBJ2-3|NA|TRBV11-2
TGTGCCAGCAGCCAGAATGGAGGGCACACAGATACGCAGTATTTT
CASSQNGGHTDTQYF
>few|TRBJ2-1|TRBD1|TRBV10-3
TGTGCCATCAGTGAAGACAGGGTCACTGGTGAGCAGTTCTTC
CAISEDRVTGEQFF
>NA|TRBJ1-1|NA|TRBV12-3/TRBV12-4
TGTGCCAGCAGTTTTGGCAGCTTGAACACTGAAGCTTTCTTT
CASSFGSLNTEAFF
>many|TRBJ2-7|NA|TRBV12-3/TRBV12-4
TGTGCCAGCAGTCGACTAGGTTACGAGCAGTACTTC
CASSRLGYEQYF
>NA|TRBJ1-1|NA|TRBV18
TGTGCCAGCTCACCACGGAACCAGAACACTGAAGCTTTCTTT
CASSPRNQNTEAFF
>NA|TRBJ1-5|NA|TRBV4-1
TGCGCCAGCAGCCGCAGACAGGAGGATCAGCCCCAGCATTTT
CASSRRQEDQPQHF
>NA|TRBJ2-4|NA|TRBV2
TGTGCCAGCAGTGAAGCCGCGGGATACAAAAACATTCAGTACTTC
CASSEAAGYKNIQYF
>few|TRBJ2-7|NA|TRBV12-3/TRBV12-4
TGTGCCAGCAGTTCTCGTGGACGTTCCTACGAGCAGTACTTC
CASSSRGRSYEQYF
>few|TRBJ1-5|NA|TRBV12-3/TRBV12-4
TGTGCCAGCAGTTCAAATGGGCAGCCCCAGCATTTT
CASSSNGQPQHF
>NA|TRBJ2-5|NA|TRBV18
TGTGCCAGCTCACCTGGTTTTGGGGGTGAGACCCAGTACTTC
CASSPGFGGETQYF
>few|TRBJ2-2|NA|TRBV12-3/TRBV12-4
TGTGCCAGCAGTAAATCCGGGACGGCGAACACCGGGGAGCTGTTTTTT
CASSKSGTANTGELFF
>few|TRBJ1-2|NA|TRBV11-2
TGTGCCAGCAGCCCCCGGGGGGCAGTAAACTATGGCTACACCTTC
CASSPRGAVNYGYTF
>NA|TRBJ1-1|TRBD1|TRBV27
TGTGCCAGCATTAGACAGGGGAACACTGAAGCTTTCTTT
CASIRQGNTEAFF
>NA|TRBJ1-1|NA|TRBV6-1
TGTGCCAGCGCCCGGGCAGGGGTAAGCACTGAAGCTTTCTTT
CASARAGVSTEAFF
>few|TRBJ2-5|TRBD2|TRBV27
TGTGCCAGCAGTTCCCTGGCGGGGGGACGACCGGGGACCCAGTACTTC
CASSSLAGGRPGTQYF
>NA|TRBJ2-3|NA|TRBV24-1
TGTGCCACCAGTGCTGGAGTTGGGGCTGGTACGCAGTATTTT
CATSAGVGAGTQYF
>NA|TRBJ2-7|NA|TRBV20-1
TGCAGTGCTTCCCTTTTTGGGCACTCCTACGAGCAGTACTTC
CSASLFGHSYEQYF
>NA|TRBJ2-3|NA|TRBV28
TGTGCCAGCAGTTTACTAGCTACATTTTATTCAGATACGCAGTATTTT
CASSLLATFYSDTQYF
>many|TRBJ2-7|NA|TRBV29-1
TGCAGCGTTGAAATCCAGGTCAAAGGAGGCGAGCAGTACTTC
CSVEIQVKGGEQYF
>NA|TRBJ2-5|TRBD2|TRBV6-5
TGTGCCAGCAGTTCCCTGACTAGCGGGAAACAAGAGACCCAGTACTTC
CASSSLTSGKQETQYF
>NA|TRBJ2-1|NA|TRBV20-1
TGCAGTGCTGAGAGGGGAACTAGCCGTGGATTTGAGCAGTTCTTC
CSAERGTSRGFEQFF